Presented here are 5 T cell receptor beta chains from one specimen sequenced in a study of blood T cell repertoires in COVID-19. Sequencing was performed with immunoSEQ multiplex PCR; in TCRdb, only in-frame clones are kept and a portion is missing. The table shows approximately 150,000 clones, with 85% to 90% occurring only once. Sequencing used peripheral blood. The receptors were sampled from a man aged 45 to 65 who had recovered from COVID-19.

The chain employs TRBV14 and TRBJ1-1; 8 nucleotides line up with TRBD1. Germline assignment: CDR1 SGHDN and CDR2 FVKESK. The CDR3 contains 17 residues. The V gene end was trimmed by 0 bases and the J gene end by 4 bases; junction bases not matched to a gene: 10. The CDR3 region is CASSQDGGTGRGTEAFF. The CDR3 coding sequence is TGTGCCAGCAGCCAAGATGGCGGGACAGGTAGGGGCACTGAAGCTTTCTTT.

V usage is TRBV6-5 and J usage is TRBJ2-2; possibly TRBD2 for D (5 bases). Germline V gene data show CDR1 as MNHEY and CDR2 as SVGAGI. Trimming left V 1 base short and J 11 bases short, with 11 bases between. CDR3 length: 13 amino acids. The CDR3: CASSYYTEGELFF. CDR3 coding DNA: TGTGCCAGCAGTTACTATACAGAGGGAGAGCTGTTTTTT.

V and J are TRBV6-2 or TRBV6-3 and TRBJ2-5; 13 nucleotides agree with TRBD2. Trimming removed 5 bases from V and 4 bases from J; junction bases left unmatched: 4. The germline V gene encodes CDR1 MNHEY and CDR2 SVGEGT. This CDR3 is built from 15 residues. CDR3 coding DNA: TGTGCCAGCAGTACTCGGACTAGCGGGAGAGAGACCCAGTACTTC. This gives the protein CASSTRTSGRETQYF.

This clone has a single count. The gene calls are TRBV11-2 and TRBJ1-1, with D maybe TRBD1 (6 bases). V was pared by 3 bases and J by 7 bases, with 6 bases between. CDR1 is SGHAT, CDR2 FQNNGV, per germline. The CDR3 runs to 11 residues. The CDR3 sequence: CASSLTGEAFF. The CDR3 DNA reads TGTGCCAGCAGCTTGACAGGTGAAGCTTTCTTT.

This chain joins TRBV10-1 and TRBJ1-1, with D perhaps TRBD1 (6 bases). Germline V gene data show CDR1 as WNHNN and CDR2 as SYGVQD (reference sequence). This CDR3 is 15 amino acids long. Trimming left V 6 bases short and J 3 bases short, with 17 bases between. The CDR3, as DNA: TGCGCCAGCAGGGAATCAAGAAAGGGGGACACTGAAGCTTTCTTT. Protein product: CASRESRKGDTEAFF.